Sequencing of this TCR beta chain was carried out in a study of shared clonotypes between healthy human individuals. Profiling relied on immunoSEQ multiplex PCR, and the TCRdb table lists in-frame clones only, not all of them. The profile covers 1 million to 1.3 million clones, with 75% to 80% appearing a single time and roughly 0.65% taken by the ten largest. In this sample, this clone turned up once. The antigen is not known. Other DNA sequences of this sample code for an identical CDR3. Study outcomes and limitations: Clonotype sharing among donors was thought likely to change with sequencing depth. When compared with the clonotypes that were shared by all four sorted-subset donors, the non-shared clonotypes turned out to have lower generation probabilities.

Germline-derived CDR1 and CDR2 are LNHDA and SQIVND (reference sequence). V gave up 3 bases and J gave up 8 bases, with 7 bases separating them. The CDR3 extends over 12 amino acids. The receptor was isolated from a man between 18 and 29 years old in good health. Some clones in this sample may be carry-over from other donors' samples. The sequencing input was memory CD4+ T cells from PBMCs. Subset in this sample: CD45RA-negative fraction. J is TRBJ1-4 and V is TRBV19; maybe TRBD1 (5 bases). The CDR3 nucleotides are TGTGCCAGTAGTATTCGGGGGGAAAAACTGTTTTTT. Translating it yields CASSIRGEKLFF.